The entry below describes one T cell receptor (beta chain). Its antigen remains unknown. Among all donors, each was a healthy Caucasian. CDR1 and CDR2 (germline): ENHRY, SYGVKD. The CDR3 is made up of 14 amino acids. V lost 5 bases and J lost 6, with 16 bases in between. MiXCR, run by TCRdb on the 5' RACE reads, gives a single entry per CDR3 protein. The table lists about 100,000 distinct CDR3 sequences, 5.5% to 7% of them singletons. The data were taken from a study of identical twins. Regarding the study as a whole: Insertion counts were lower in abundant cord blood beta clonotypes, a trend that memory repertoires did not show.

Sequenced sample: memory T cells sorted from blood. The chain recombines TRBV10-3 with TRBJ1-2, with a tentative D call TRBD1 (6 bases). The sequence derives from a woman aged 45-60 years in good health. The CDR3, as DNA: TGTGCCATCAGTTTCCTCGGGGGCGGGAATGGCTACACCTTC. It is translated as CAISFLGGGNGYTF.